This T cell receptor beta chain came from a study of OX40 agonist ivuxolimab in advanced cancers. Turning to the study itself: Two cutaneous melanoma patients and one hepatocellular carcinoma patient, three in all, had partial responses. Whole-study results and caveats: Among the lowest levels of clonal expansion were found in partial responders at 0.1-3.0 mg/kg. In a subset of nonresponders, normalized T-cell clonal expansion was also low.

Here immunoSEQ multiplex PCR was the method, and the copy in TCRdb shows in-frame clones only, minus some. The table lists 30,000 to 40,000 clones, around 79% of them singletons. The cohort excluded patients with autoimmune disease history or systemic immunosuppression. Losses at the gene ends were 2 bases for V and 8 bases for J; bases not matched to a gene: 3. Germline-derived CDR1 and CDR2 are SGHDT and YYEEEE. This CDR3 has 12 amino acids. About this clone: Antigen unknown.

The specimen was CD4+ or CD8+ T cells sorted from blood, collected in a trial of the OX40 agonist ivuxolimab. The chain recombines TRBV5-6 with TRBJ1-2, with 7 bases lining up with TRBD1. The TCR comes from an adult with an advanced solid tumor such as melanoma, head and neck, liver or kidney cancer. The CDR3 region has the DNA TGTGCCAGCAGCTTACCGACAGGGGGCTACACCTTC. It encodes CASSLPTGGYTF.